This T cell receptor (beta chain) was sequenced during a study of blood T cell repertoires in COVID-19. Whole-study context: Sources were T cells, B-cell-depleted T cells, or PBMCs; the material itself was cDNA or gDNA.

Those enrolled, adults aged roughly 18 to 89 years, came from 24 US areas. Membership in each cohort depended on participant-reported clinical history. Profiling relied on immunoSEQ multiplex PCR, and the TCRdb table lists in-frame clones only, not all of them. The sample shows about 200,000 clones, 80% to 90% of them seen only once. Germline CDR1 is LNHNV and CDR2 is YYDKDF (reference sequence). The CDR3 runs 14 residues. Between the trimmed V and J ends, which lost 7 bases and 6 bases, there was a span of 15 bases. The sample consisted of PBMCs or T cells enriched from blood (not recorded which). The receptor's source is a woman aged 40 to 50 with acute COVID-19. The chain has TRBV15 and TRBJ1-4; the D is unclear. The CDR3 sequence is CATKRRGLDEKLFF. The CDR3, as DNA: TGTGCCACCAAGCGACGAGGTTTGGATGAAAAACTGTTTTTT.